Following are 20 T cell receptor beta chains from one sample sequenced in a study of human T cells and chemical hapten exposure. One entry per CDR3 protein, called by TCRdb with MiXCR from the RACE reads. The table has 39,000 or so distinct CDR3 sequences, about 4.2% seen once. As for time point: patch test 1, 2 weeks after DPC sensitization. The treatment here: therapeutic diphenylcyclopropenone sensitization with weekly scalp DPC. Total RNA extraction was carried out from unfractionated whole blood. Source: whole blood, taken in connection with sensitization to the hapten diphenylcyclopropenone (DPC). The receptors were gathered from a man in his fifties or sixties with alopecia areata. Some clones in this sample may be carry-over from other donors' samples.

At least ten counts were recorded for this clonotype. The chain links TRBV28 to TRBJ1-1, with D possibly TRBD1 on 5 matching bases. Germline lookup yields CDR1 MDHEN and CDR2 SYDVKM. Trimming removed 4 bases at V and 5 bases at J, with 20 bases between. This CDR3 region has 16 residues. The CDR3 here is CASSSGGAGVGTEAFF. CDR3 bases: TGTGCCAGCAGTTCCGGGGGAGCCGGGGTTGGGACTGAAGCTTTCTTT.

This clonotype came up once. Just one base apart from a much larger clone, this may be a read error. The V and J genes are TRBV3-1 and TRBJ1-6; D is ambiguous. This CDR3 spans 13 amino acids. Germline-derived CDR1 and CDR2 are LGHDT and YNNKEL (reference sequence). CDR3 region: CASRARENSALHF. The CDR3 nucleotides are TGTGCCAGCAGGGCACGGGAGAATTCAGCCCTCCACTTT.

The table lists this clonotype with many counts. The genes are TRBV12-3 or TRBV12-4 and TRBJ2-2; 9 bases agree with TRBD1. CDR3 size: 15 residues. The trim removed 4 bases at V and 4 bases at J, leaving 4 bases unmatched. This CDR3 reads CASSSGTGITGELFF. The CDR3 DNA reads TGTGCCAGCAGTTCCGGGACAGGGATCACCGGGGAGCTGTTTTTT.

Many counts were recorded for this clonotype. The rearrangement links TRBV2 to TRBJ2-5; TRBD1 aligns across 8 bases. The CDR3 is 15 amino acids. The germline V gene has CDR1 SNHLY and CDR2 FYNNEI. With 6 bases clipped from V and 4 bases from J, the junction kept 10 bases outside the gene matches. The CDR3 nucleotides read TGTGCCAGCAGCGTAGACAGGGGCGAGACAGAGACCCAGTACTTC. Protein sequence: CASSVDRGETETQYF.

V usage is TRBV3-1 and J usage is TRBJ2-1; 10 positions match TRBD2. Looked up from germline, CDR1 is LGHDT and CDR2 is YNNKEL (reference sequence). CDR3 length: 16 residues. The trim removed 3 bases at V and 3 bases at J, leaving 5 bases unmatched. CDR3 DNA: TGTGCCAGCAGCCATCTAGCGGGAGTTCGCTACAATGAGCAGTTCTTC. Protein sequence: CASSHLAGVRYNEQFF.

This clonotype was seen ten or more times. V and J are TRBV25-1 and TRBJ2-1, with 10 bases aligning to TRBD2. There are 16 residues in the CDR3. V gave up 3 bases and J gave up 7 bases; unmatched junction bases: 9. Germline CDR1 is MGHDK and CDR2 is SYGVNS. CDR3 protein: CASSEASGSSRNEQFF. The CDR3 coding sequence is TGTGCCAGCAGTGAGGCTAGCGGGAGTAGTAGGAATGAGCAGTTCTTC.

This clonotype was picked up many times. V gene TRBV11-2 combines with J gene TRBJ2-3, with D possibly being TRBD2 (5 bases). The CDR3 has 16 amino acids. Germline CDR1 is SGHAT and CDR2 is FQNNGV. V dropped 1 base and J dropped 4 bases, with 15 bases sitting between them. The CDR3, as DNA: TGTGCCAGCAGCTTAGTTAGTGGGAGTTTCGCAGATACGCAGTATTTT. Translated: CASSLVSGSFADTQYF.

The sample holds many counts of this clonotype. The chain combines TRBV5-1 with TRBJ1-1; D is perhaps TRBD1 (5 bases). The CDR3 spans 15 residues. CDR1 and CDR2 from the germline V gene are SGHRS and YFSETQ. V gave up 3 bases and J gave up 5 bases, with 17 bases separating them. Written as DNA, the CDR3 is TGCGCCAGCAGCTGGGACGACGGCGGGAGAACTGAAGCTTTCTTT. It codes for CASSWDDGGRTEAFF.

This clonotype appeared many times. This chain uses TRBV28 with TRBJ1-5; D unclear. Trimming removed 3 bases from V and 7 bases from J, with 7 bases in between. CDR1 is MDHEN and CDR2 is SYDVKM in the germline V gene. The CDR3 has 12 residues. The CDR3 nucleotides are TGTGCCAGCAGTTTCTCCCGACAGCCCCAGCATTTT. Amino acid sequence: CASSFSRQPQHF.

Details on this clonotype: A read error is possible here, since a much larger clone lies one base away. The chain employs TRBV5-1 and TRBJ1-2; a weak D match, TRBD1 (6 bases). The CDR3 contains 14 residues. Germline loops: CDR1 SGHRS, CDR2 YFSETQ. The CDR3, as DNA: TGCGCCAGCAGCTTAGAAGGGACACCCTATTGCTACACCTTC. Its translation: CASSLEGTPYCYTF.

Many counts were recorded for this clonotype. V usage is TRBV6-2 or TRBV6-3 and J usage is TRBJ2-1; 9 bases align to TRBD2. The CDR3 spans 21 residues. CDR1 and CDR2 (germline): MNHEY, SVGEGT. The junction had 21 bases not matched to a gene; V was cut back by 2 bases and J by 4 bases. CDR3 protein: CASSYPMGRGLAVYLYNEQFF. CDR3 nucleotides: TGTGCCAGCAGTTACCCCATGGGACGGGGACTAGCCGTTTACTTGTACAATGAGCAGTTCTTC.

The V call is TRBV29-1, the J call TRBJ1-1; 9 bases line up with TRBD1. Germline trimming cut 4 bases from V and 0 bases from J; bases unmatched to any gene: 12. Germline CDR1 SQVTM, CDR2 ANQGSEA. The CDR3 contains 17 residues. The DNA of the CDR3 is TGCAGCGTTGTATTGTTAGGACAGGGGAGGGTGAACACTGAAGCTTTCTTT. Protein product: CSVVLLGQGRVNTEAFF.

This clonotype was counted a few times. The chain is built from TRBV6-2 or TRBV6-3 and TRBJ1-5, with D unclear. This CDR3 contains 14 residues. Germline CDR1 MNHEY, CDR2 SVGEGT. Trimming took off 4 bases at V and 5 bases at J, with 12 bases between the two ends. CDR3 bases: TGTGCCAGCAGTTTTCTGGACGGGTATCAGCCCCAGCATTTT. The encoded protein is CASSFLDGYQPQHF.

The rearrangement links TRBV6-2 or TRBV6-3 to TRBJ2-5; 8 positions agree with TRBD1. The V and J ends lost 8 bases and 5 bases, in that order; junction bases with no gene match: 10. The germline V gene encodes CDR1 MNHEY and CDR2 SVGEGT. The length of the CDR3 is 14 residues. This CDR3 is CASHTWTGSETQYF. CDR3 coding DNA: TGTGCCAGCCATACCTGGACAGGGAGTGAGACCCAGTACTTC.

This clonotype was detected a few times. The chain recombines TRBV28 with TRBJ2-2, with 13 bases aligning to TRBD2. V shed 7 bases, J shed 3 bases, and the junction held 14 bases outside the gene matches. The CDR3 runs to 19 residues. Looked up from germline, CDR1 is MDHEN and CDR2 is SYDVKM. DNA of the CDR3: TGTGCCAGCACCAGACCCCGGACTAGCGGGAGATTATACACCGGGGAGCTGTTTTTT. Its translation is CASTRPRTSGRLYTGELFF.

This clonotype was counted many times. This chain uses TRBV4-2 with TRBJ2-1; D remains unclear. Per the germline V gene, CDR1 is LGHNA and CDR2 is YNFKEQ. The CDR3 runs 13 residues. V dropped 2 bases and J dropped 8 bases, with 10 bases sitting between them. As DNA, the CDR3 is TGTGCCAGCAGCCAAACGGGCAGAGATGAGCAGTTCTTC. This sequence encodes CASSQTGRDEQFF.

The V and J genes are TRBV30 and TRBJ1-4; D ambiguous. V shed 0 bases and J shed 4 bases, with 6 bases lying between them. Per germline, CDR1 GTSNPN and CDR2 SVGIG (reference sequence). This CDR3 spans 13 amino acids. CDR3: CAWSVTINEKLFF. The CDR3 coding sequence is TGTGCCTGGAGTGTTACGATTAATGAAAAACTGTTTTTT.

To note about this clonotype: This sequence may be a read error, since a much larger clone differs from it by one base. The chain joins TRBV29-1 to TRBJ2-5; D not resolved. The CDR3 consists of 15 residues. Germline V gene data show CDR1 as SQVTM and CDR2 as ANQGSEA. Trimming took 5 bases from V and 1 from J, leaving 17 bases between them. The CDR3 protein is CSVLSVGTAQETQYF. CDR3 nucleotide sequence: TGCAGCGTTTTGTCAGTGGGAACCGCCCAAGAGACCCAGTACTTC.

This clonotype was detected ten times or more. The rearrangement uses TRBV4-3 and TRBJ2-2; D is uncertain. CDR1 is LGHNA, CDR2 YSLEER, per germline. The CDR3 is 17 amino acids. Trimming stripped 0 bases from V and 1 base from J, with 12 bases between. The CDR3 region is CASSQEIVRRNTGELFF. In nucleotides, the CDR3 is TGCGCCAGCAGCCAAGAAATTGTTCGGCGGAACACCGGGGAGCTGTTTTTT.

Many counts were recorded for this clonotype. Here the CDR3 reads CASSSGLDTQYF. In nucleotides, the CDR3 is TGTGCCAGCAGCTCGGGATTGGATACGCAGTATTTT. J is TRBJ2-3 and V is TRBV7-2, with TRBD2 as a possible D gene (5 bases). CDR3 length equals 12 residues. Per germline, CDR1 SGHTA and CDR2 FQGNSA. Trimming removed 4 bases at V and 6 bases at J, with 8 bases between.